Following are 25 T cell receptor beta chains from one sample sequenced in a study of radiation and T cells in renal cell carcinoma. Repertoires were generated with immunoSEQ multiplex PCR, while TCRdb's copy carries only in-frame clones and drops some. This sample has 150,000 to 160,000 clones, with roughly 87% found just once. Time point meaning: blood 2 weeks post-SBRT. Indicated treatment: 15 Gy SBRT to primary tumor, nephrectomy 4 weeks later. This material consisted of blood, taken from a patient whose treatment included radiotherapy and nephrectomy. All receptors derive from a woman aged 45 to 65 with renal cell carcinoma.

The chain is built from TRBV18 and TRBJ2-5, with a possible D match to TRBD1 (5 bases). V was clipped by 4 bases and J by 0 bases, with 9 bases between them. Germline-derived CDR1 and CDR2 are KGHSH and LQKENI. The CDR3 extends over 14 amino acids. CDR3: CASSLNRYQETQYF. CDR3 nucleotides: TGTGCCAGCTCACTTAACAGGTACCAAGAGACCCAGTACTTC.

The chain links TRBV6-5 to TRBJ1-2, with D possibly matching TRBD1 (6 bases). Germline values: CDR1 MNHEY, CDR2 SVGAGI. Trimming took 4 bases from V and 7 from J, leaving 7 bases between them. The CDR3 length is 11 residues. The CDR3 is CASSLQGGYTF. CDR3 bases: TGTGCCAGCAGTTTACAGGGTGGCTACACCTTC.

The chain uses TRBV5-1 and TRBJ2-2; TRBD1 matches 9 bases. Trimming took 0 bases from V and 1 from J; bases not matched to a gene: 10. This CDR3 is 19 amino acids long. The V gene's germline CDR1 is SGHRS and CDR2 YFSETQ. CDR3 in amino acids: CASSLVLSLGQGNTGELFF. CDR3 sequence (DNA): TGCGCCAGCAGCTTGGTCTTAAGTCTGGGACAGGGGAACACCGGGGAGCTGTTTTTT. Together with reference TRBV5-1 and TRBJ2-2, the CDR3 gives the full variable domain: KAGVTQTPRYLIKTRGQQVTLSCSPISGHRSVSWYQQTPGQGLQFLFEYFSETQRNKGNFPGRFSGRQFSNSRSEMNVSTLELGDSALYLCASSLVLSLGQGNTGELFFGEGSRLTVL.

The rearrangement joins TRBV6-1 to TRBJ2-7, with D tentatively TRBD1 (5 bases). V was shortened by 7 bases and J by 5 bases, with 18 bases between the two germline ends. CDR3 length: 14 amino acids. Germline loops: CDR1 MNHNS, CDR2 SASEGT. Written as DNA, the CDR3 is TGTGCCAGCAAAGTAGGGGTGGATCGCCACGAGCAGTACTTC. Translating it yields CASKVGVDRHEQYF.

The rearrangement links TRBV5-8 to TRBJ1-2; D ambiguous. V dropped 3 bases and J dropped 5 bases, with 23 bases sitting between them. The CDR3 is made up of 17 amino acids. Germline CDR1 is SGHTS and CDR2 is YDEGEE. The CDR3 sequence is CASSSVAGDHPMYGYTF. In DNA, the CDR3 is TGTGCCAGCAGCTCCGTGGCAGGAGACCACCCTATGTATGGCTACACCTTC. Drawing the rest from reference TRBV5-8 and TRBJ1-2, the complete variable domain is EAGVTQSPTHLIKTRGQQATLRCSPISGHTSVYWYQQALGLGLQFLLWYDEGEERNRGNFPPRFSGRQFPNYSSELNVNALELEDSALYLCASSSVAGDHPMYGYTFGSGTRLTVV.

The V call is TRBV4-1, the J call TRBJ2-5, with 8 bases that match TRBD2. Germline V gene lookup returns CDR1 MGHRA and CDR2 YSYEKL. This CDR3 contains 14 residues. V lost 0 bases to trimming and J lost 9 bases; unmatched junction nucleotides: 6. CDR3 sequence: CASSQDASGGSQYF. CDR3 bases: TGCGCCAGCAGCCAAGATGCGAGCGGGGGATCCCAGTACTTC.

The rearrangement uses TRBV6-5 and TRBJ2-5; TRBD2 matches at 7 bases. The germline CDR1 and CDR2 sequences are MNHEY and SVGAGI. The CDR3 totals 14 residues. The junction had 3 bases not matched to a gene; V was cut back by 0 bases and J by 5 bases. The DNA for the CDR3 is TGTGCCAGCAGTTACTCGACTAGCAGTGAGACCCAGTACTTC. Translated, it gives CASSYSTSSETQYF.

The J gene is TRBJ1-2, the V gene TRBV5-1, with 8 bases aligning to TRBD1. The CDR3 extends over 14 amino acids. Germline CDR1 reads SGHRS; CDR2 reads YFSETQ. V dropped 4 bases and J dropped 4; count of bases not matched to a gene: 6. This chain's CDR3 is CASSPGQGLYGYTF. CDR3 DNA sequence: TGCGCCAGCAGCCCCGGACAGGGCCTCTATGGCTACACCTTC. Filled out from reference TRBV5-1 and TRBJ1-2, the complete variable domain reads KAGVTQTPRYLIKTRGQQVTLSCSPISGHRSVSWYQQTPGQGLQFLFEYFSETQRNKGNFPGRFSGRQFSNSRSEMNVSTLELGDSALYLCASSPGQGLYGYTFGSGTRLTVV.

The rearrangement links TRBV4-2 to TRBJ2-5, with TRBD1 as a possible D gene (5 bases). Germline CDR1 reads LGHNA; CDR2 reads YNFKEQ. The ends were cut back, 4 bases at V and 5 bases at J, with 11 bases in the middle. The CDR3 runs to 13 residues. The CDR3 protein is CASSPYQGETQYF. The CDR3 nucleotides read TGTGCCAGCAGCCCATACCAGGGCGAGACCCAGTACTTC.

This rearrangement joins TRBV9 to TRBJ2-2; D unresolved. The CDR3 spans 15 residues. Trimming removed 0 bases from V and 6 bases from J, with 12 bases in between. The germline CDR1 and CDR2 sequences are SGDLS and YYNGEE. Here the CDR3 reads CASSVAPQHPGELFF. The DNA for the CDR3 is TGTGCCAGCAGCGTAGCCCCGCAGCATCCCGGGGAGCTGTTTTTT.

The V gene is TRBV5-6, the J gene TRBJ2-1; D remains ambiguous. Germline loops: CDR1 SGHDT, CDR2 YYEEEE. Trimming took 0 bases from V and 0 from J, leaving 4 bases between them. The CDR3 is 14 amino acids. Here the CDR3 DNA reads TGTGCCAGCAGCTTGGACGTCTCCTACAATGAGCAGTTCTTC. This translates into CASSLDVSYNEQFF. The variable domain in full, completed from reference TRBV5-6 and TRBJ2-1, reads DAGVTQSPTHLIKTRGQQVTLRCSPKSGHDTVSWYQQALGQGPQFIFQYYEEEERQRGNFPDRFSGHQFPNYSSELNVNALLLGDSALYLCASSLDVSYNEQFFGPGTRLTVL.

V usage is TRBV7-9 and J usage is TRBJ2-1, with 7 bases fitting TRBD2. CDR1 is SEHNR, CDR2 FQNEAQ, per germline (reference sequence). This CDR3 has 16 residues. V shed 5 bases and J 6 bases; nucleotides not matched to a gene: 13. CDR3 DNA: TGTGCCAGCAGCCCAGGGCGGGGGACGAGACTCAATGAGCAGTTCTTC. Translating gives CASSPGRGTRLNEQFF.

The chain combines TRBV19 with TRBJ1-5; D is unresolved. CDR3 length: 15 residues. V gave up 7 bases and J gave up 0 bases, with 13 bases separating them. Germline loops: CDR1 LNHDA, CDR2 SQIVND (reference sequence). In DNA, the CDR3 is TGTGCCAGTACCCAAAGCGGGGTTAGCAATCAGCCCCAGCATTTT. Protein product: CASTQSGVSNQPQHF.

This chain joins TRBV5-5 and TRBJ1-2; 9 bases match TRBD1. Germline lookup yields CDR1 SGHKS and CDR2 YYEKEE (reference sequence). The CDR3 contains 13 residues. Unmatched junction bases numbered 6, after V lost 4 bases and J lost 8 bases. The DNA of the CDR3 is TGTGCCAGCAGCCAGGAGGGGACAGGGGGCTACACCTTC. Its translation: CASSQEGTGGYTF.

This chain connects TRBV9 to TRBJ2-1; the D call may be TRBD1 or TRBD2 (6 bases each). The CDR3 extends over 19 amino acids. Germline assignment: CDR1 SGDLS and CDR2 YYNGEE. V shed 1 base and J shed 9 bases, with 29 bases lying between them. The CDR3 bases are TGTGCCAGCAGCGTACCGAGAACGCCGGGGGCCGGCGACGGGGGTGAGCAGTTCTTC. This gives the protein CASSVPRTPGAGDGGEQFF.

The chain has TRBV7-2 and TRBJ2-7, with 12 bases lining up with TRBD2. The CDR3 is 15 amino acids. Germline loops: CDR1 SGHTA, CDR2 FQGNSA. Trimming removed 6 bases from V and 7 bases from J; junction bases left unmatched: 10. The CDR3 spells CASRPELAGGPEQYF. CDR3 sequence (DNA): TGTGCCAGCAGGCCCGAGCTAGCGGGGGGGCCGGAGCAGTACTTC.

This clone was found once. This chain uses TRBV29-1 with TRBJ1-3, with no clear D. CDR1 and CDR2 from the germline V gene are SQVTM and ANQGSEA. Trimming stripped 7 bases from V and 0 bases from J, with 10 bases between. There are 13 residues in the CDR3. The CDR3 sequence: CSAPGSSGNTIYF. The CDR3 DNA follows: TGCAGCGCCCCGGGATCCTCTGGAAACACCATATATTTT.

This rearrangement joins TRBV6-6 to TRBJ2-1; TRBD1 or TRBD2 may be the D gene (6 bases each). The CDR3 runs to 15 residues. Germline lookup yields CDR1 MNHNY and CDR2 SVGAGI (reference sequence). The V end was cut by 5 bases, the J end by 3 bases, with 14 bases between. The CDR3 loop reads CASSRRGGRYNEQFF. The CDR3 nucleotides read TGTGCCAGCAGTCGACGTGGGGGGCGCTACAATGAGCAGTTCTTC.

The chain has TRBV9 and TRBJ1-4; TRBD1 aligns across 10 bases. V lost 4 bases and J lost 0; bases outside the gene matches: 9. Germline lookup yields CDR1 SGDLS and CDR2 YYNGEE. The CDR3 is 18 residues long. DNA of the CDR3: TGTGCCAGCAGCAAGGGACAGGGGCCAATTGCAACTAATGAAAAACTGTTTTTT. It yields the protein CASSKGQGPIATNEKLFF.

The rearrangement joins TRBV7-9 to TRBJ2-3, with 10 bases lining up with TRBD2. Germline V gene sequence: CDR1 SEHNR, CDR2 FQNEAQ (reference sequence). Trimming at V came to 5 bases and at J to 4 bases, leaving 9 bases not matched to a gene. CDR3 length: 16 residues. The DNA of the CDR3 is TGTGCCAGCAGCATGCTTTCTAGCGGGGGATCAGATACGCAGTATTTT. This codes for CASSMLSSGGSDTQYF.

This chain connects TRBV19 to TRBJ2-7, with 9 bases aligning to TRBD2. The trim removed 5 bases at V and 2 bases at J, leaving 13 bases unmatched. The CDR3 has 17 residues. CDR1 is LNHDA, CDR2 SQIVND, per germline (reference sequence). The chain's CDR3 is CASSAAGGAPPTYEQYF. DNA for the CDR3: TGTGCCAGTAGTGCGGCGGGGGGGGCCCCCCCGACCTACGAGCAGTACTTC. Full variable domain (missing parts from reference TRBV19 and TRBJ2-7): DGGITQSPKYLFRKEGQNVTLSCEQNLNHDAMYWYRQDPGQGLRLIYYSQIVNDFQKGDIAEGYSVSREKKESFPLTVTSAQKNPTAFYLCASSAAGGAPPTYEQYFGPGTRLTVT.

The chain couples TRBV19 to TRBJ2-7; D possibly matches TRBD1 or TRBD2 (5 bases each). This CDR3 comprises 14 residues. V lost 6 bases, J lost 0 bases, and 12 bases lay in between. The V gene's germline CDR1 is LNHDA and CDR2 SQIVND (reference sequence). This CDR3 is CASSWGTDSYEQYF. The CDR3 coding sequence is TGTGCCAGTAGCTGGGGGACCGACTCCTACGAGCAGTACTTC.

This chain links TRBV5-6 with TRBJ1-1; D is ambiguous. Looked up from germline, CDR1 is SGHDT and CDR2 is YYEEEE. The CDR3 is made up of 13 amino acids. V was trimmed by 2 bases and J by 1 base, leaving 6 bases between them. The CDR3 sequence: CASSFRQNTEAFF. The CDR3 DNA is TGTGCCAGCAGCTTTCGACAGAACACTGAAGCTTTCTTT.

The V gene is TRBV19, the J gene TRBJ1-2; 10 nucleotides match TRBD1. The V gene's germline CDR1 is LNHDA and CDR2 SQIVND (reference sequence). The CDR3 totals 14 residues. Unmatched junction bases numbered 8, after V lost 5 bases and J lost 8 bases. For the CDR3, the DNA is TGTGCCAGTAGTCTAACCCCGACAGGGGGCGGCTACACCTTC. It yields the protein CASSLTPTGGGYTF.

The CDR3 bases are TGTGCCAGCAGGGAACACGGACGGGCGGACGAGCAGTACTTC. This codes for CASREHGRADEQYF. The chain combines TRBV6-5 with TRBJ2-7; D not certain. CDR3 length equals 14 residues. Trimming shortened V by 6 bases and J by 5 bases, and 17 bases separated the two germline ends. Germline V lookup: CDR1 MNHEY, CDR2 SVGAGI.